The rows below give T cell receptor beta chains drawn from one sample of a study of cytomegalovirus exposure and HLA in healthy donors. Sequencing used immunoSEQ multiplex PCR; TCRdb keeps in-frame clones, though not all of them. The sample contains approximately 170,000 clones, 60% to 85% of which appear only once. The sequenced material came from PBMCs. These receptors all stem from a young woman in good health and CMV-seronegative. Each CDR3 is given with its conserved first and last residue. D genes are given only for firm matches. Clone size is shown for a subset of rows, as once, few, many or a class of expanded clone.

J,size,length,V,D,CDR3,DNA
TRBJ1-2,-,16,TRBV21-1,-,CASIPYRVGTPYGYTF,TGTGCCAGCATCCCTTATAGGGTCGGGACACCATATGGCTACACCTTC
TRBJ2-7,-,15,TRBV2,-,CASSEASTGRYEQYF,TGTGCCAGCAGTGAAGCCTCGACAGGCCGCTACGAGCAGTACTTC
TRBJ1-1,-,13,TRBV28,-,CASSFGENTEAFF,TGTGCCAGCAGTTTTGGAGAGAACACTGAAGCTTTCTTT
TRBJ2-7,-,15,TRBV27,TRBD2,CASSRLAGPSYEQYF,TGTGCCAGCAGCCGACTAGCGGGGCCCTCCTACGAGCAGTACTTC
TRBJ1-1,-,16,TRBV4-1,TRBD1,CASSQEGRGLGTEAFF,TGCGCCAGCAGCCAAGAGGGCAGGGGGCTTGGCACTGAAGCTTTCTTT
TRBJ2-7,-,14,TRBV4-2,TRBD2,CASSQGTSGGEQYF,TGTGCCAGCAGCCAGGGGACTAGCGGGGGCGAGCAGTACTTC
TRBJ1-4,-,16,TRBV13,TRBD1,CASSLARQGAGEKLFF,TGTGCCAGCAGCTTAGCCCGACAGGGGGCGGGTGAAAAACTGTTTTTT
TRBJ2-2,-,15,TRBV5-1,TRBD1,CASSGGQGNTGELFF,TGCGCCAGCAGTGGGGGACAGGGGAACACCGGGGAGCTGTTTTTT
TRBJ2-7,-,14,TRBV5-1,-,CASRLWTETYEQYF,TGCGCCAGCAGACTATGGACAGAGACCTACGAGCAGTACTTC
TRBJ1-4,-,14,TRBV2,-,CATRFRQGKEKLFF,TGTGCCACCCGTTTCAGGCAGGGAAAAGAAAAACTGTTTTTT
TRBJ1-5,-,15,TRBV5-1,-,CASSLDGQGNQPQHF,TGCGCCAGCAGCTTGGATGGCCAAGGCAATCAGCCCCAGCATTTT
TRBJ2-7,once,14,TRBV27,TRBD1,CASSSRTGWDEQYF,TGTGCCAGCAGTTCTCGGACAGGGTGGGATGAGCAGTACTTC
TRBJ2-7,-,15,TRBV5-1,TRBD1,CASRGVGQGINEQYF,TGCGCCAGCAGGGGCGTGGGACAGGGGATAAACGAGCAGTACTTC
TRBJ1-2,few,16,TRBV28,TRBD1,CASTSGGTGDNYGYTF,TGTGCCAGCACCTCCGGCGGGACAGGGGATAACTATGGCTACACCTTC
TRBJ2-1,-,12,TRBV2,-,CASNPTGGEQFF,TGTGCCAGCAACCCAACCGGGGGTGAGCAGTTCTTC
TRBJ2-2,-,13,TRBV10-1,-,CASSEQNTGELFF,TGCGCCAGCAGCGAACAGAACACCGGGGAGCTGTTTTTT
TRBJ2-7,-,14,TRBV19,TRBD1,CASSPGTGVGEQYF,TGTGCCAGTAGTCCAGGGACAGGGGTCGGCGAGCAGTACTTC
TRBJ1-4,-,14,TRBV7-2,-,CASSSGLSNEKPFF,TGTGCCAGCAGCTCGGGACTGAGTAATGAAAAACCGTTTTTT
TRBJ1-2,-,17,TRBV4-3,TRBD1,CASSQTGQGPANYGYTF,TGCGCCAGCAGCCAAACGGGACAGGGGCCAGCTAACTATGGCTACACCTTC